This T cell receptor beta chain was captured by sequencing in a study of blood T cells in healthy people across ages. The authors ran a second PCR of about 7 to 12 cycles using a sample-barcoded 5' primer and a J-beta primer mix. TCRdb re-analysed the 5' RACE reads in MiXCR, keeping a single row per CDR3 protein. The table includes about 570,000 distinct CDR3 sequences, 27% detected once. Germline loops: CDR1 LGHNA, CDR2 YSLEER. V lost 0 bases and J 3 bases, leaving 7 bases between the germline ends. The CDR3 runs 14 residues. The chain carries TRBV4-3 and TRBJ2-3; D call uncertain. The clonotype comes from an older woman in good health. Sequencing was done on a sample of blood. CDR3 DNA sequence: TGCGCCAGCAGCCAAGAATTTGGGACAGATACGCAGTATTTT. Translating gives CASSQEFGTDTQYF.